Listed below are T cell receptor beta chains from one sample, sequenced in a study of chemoradiotherapy in HPV16-positive cancers. TCRdb keeps only in-frame clones here, not all; method: immunoSEQ multiplex PCR. Of 30,000 to 40,000 clones in the sample, around 77% were seen once. The sequenced sample was blood, obtained from a patient who underwent chemoradiotherapy. These receptors were collected from a human donor with HPV-associated anogenital cancer. The CDR3 runs from the conserved cysteine through the conserved F or W. Fields, in order: D gene, clone size, V gene, J gene, CDR3 DNA, CDR3 protein. The D gene is left open where the match is weak. Not every row has a clone size; where given, it reads once, few, many or a size class.

>-|large|TRBV10-3|TRBJ1-2
TGTGCCATCAGTGATCAGGGGCAGTTAGGTGGCTACACCTTC
CAISDQGQLGGYTF
>TRBD1|-|TRBV6-5|TRBJ1-1
TGTGCCAGCAGTTCCCTCAGGGGGCAAGAGAACACTGAAGCTTTCTTT
CASSSLRGQENTEAFF
>-|-|TRBV6-6|TRBJ1-3
TGTGCCAGCGGTCCTAGTAGTGGAAACACCATATATTTT
CASGPSSGNTIYF
>-|-|TRBV14|TRBJ1-3
TGTGCCAGCAGCCAAGAATCAGGCAGGGCTGGAAACACCATATATTTT
CASSQESGRAGNTIYF
>TRBD1|once|TRBV19|TRBJ1-6
TGTGCCAGTAGTGACGGACAGGGGCTAAATTCACCCCTCCACTTT
CASSDGQGLNSPLHF
>-|few|TRBV20-1|TRBJ2-1
TGCAGTGCGGAAAACAATGAGCAGTTCTTC
CSAENNEQFF
>TRBD1|-|TRBV5-8|TRBJ2-5
TGTGCCAGCAGCTCTGGACAGGGTGGAGAGGAGACCCAGTACTTC
CASSSGQGGEETQYF
>-|-|TRBV5-5|TRBJ1-2
TGTGCCAGCAGCTTGGAGAGACTGTCGCGTGGCTACACCTTC
CASSLERLSRGYTF
>-|-|TRBV9|TRBJ2-7
TGTGCCAGCAGCGTTGGCGCCTCCGGGGGTTACGAGCAGTACTTC
CASSVGASGGYEQYF
>-|-|TRBV7-9|TRBJ2-3
TGTGCCAGCAGCGCCCGGGGAACAAGCACAGATACGCAGTATTTT
CASSARGTSTDTQYF
>-|-|TRBV16|TRBJ1-5
TGTGCCAGCACCCCATATAGCAATCAGCCCCAGCATTTT
CASTPYSNQPQHF
>TRBD1|once|TRBV4-2|TRBJ1-1
TGTGCCAGCAGCCACCGACAGGGGCCGGGGACTGAAGCTTTCTTT
CASSHRQGPGTEAFF
>-|-|TRBV18|TRBJ2-7
TGTGCCAGCTCACCTACGATATCCTACGAGCAGTACTTC
CASSPTISYEQYF
>TRBD2|-|TRBV4-3|TRBJ2-7
TGCGCCAGCAGCCAATCCTCGGGGGGGGCAGCCAACCTACTAGGTCACGAGCAGTACTTC
CASSQSSGGAANLLGHEQYF
>-|-|TRBV6-6|TRBJ2-1
TGTGCCAGCAGTTACGAGGCAAACCAGCAGTTCTTC
CASSYEANQQFF
>-|few|TRBV27|TRBJ1-5
TGTGCCAGCAGTTTATTTTCGAGTCCTACCGGCAATCAGCCCCAGCATTTT
CASSLFSSPTGNQPQHF
>TRBD2|-|TRBV9|TRBJ2-3
TGTGCCAGCAGCGTAGTAGAGGGGACTAGCGGGGGGAATTTT
CASSVVEGTSGGNF
>-|once|TRBV7-6|TRBJ1-6
TGTGCCAGCAGCTTAGTACCTACTCTAAGCTCCTATAATTCACCCCTCCACTTT
CASSLVPTLSSYNSPLHF